This T cell receptor beta chain was retrieved from a study of CD8 T cells in Susac syndrome. Overall study findings and caveats: It was acknowledged in the study that its TCR sequencing and HLA analysis involved a relatively small number of individuals.

V was trimmed by 3 bases and J by 7 bases, leaving 12 bases between them. The CDR3 loop spans 13 amino acids. Notes on this clonotype: Its target is unknown.

An amount of RNA that ranged from about 0.45 to 1 ug was reverse transcribed with random hexamers. By means of immunoSEQ multiplex PCR, TCR beta CDR3 spanning 54 Vbeta and 13 Jbeta underwent amplification. One entry per CDR3 protein, called by TCRdb with MiXCR from the immunoSEQ multiplex PCR reads. This repertoire shows 150,000 to 200,000 distinct CDR3 sequences, roughly 95% found once; its top ten account for more than 0.13%. Negative isolation yielded CD4+ and CD8+ T cells, and FACS enriched TEMRA cells. The sequencing input was CD4+ T cells from PBMCs. The chain is built from TRBV23-1 and TRBJ1-2; D is undetermined. TRBV23-1 is sorted into the ORF group, with uncertain function. The TCR sequence derives from a human donor in good health. CDR3 loop: CASSHSVKGGYTF. Here the CDR3 DNA reads TGCGCCAGCAGTCACTCCGTGAAGGGTGGCTACACCTTC.